This TCR beta chain was identified during a study of long-term antiretroviral therapy in people with HIV. The CDR3 totals 15 residues. V lost 5 bases, J lost 4 bases, and 17 bases lay in between. Germline CDR1 reads LGHNA; CDR2 reads YNFKEQ. At survey level, the immunoSEQ assay was run in its v3.0 version. The protocol was immunoSEQ multiplex PCR, while the TCRdb copy is restricted to in-frame clones and leaves out a portion. The table lists 14,000 or so clones, 88% of them singletons. This specimen consisted of unsorted PBMCs, obtained 6.2 years after starting antiretroviral therapy. The TCR originated in a middle-aged man with HIV. This chain connects TRBV4-2 to TRBJ1-2; no definite D call. The chain's CDR3 is CASSLSGRSSYGYTF. The CDR3 DNA reads as TGTGCCAGCAGCTTGTCCGGTCGGTCGAGCTATGGCTACACCTTC.